These 15 T cell receptor beta chains originate from one sample sequenced in a study of regulatory T cells in long-lasting Graves disease. The TCR beta library used iRepertoire HTBI primers with Arm-PCR amplification of CDR3. TCRdb passed the multiplex PCR reads through MiXCR, listing each CDR3 protein once. The table includes about 420,000 distinct CDR3 sequences, 15% to 20% detected once. Specified time point: newly diagnosed GD, antithyroid drugs for less than 3 months. RNA extracted from PBMCs served as the sequencing template. The same sample was also used in a study of T cells in Graves' hyperthyroidism and ophthalmopathy.

The sequenced sample was peripheral blood mononuclear cells (PBMCs), obtained at new diagnosis, from a patient treated with antithyroid drugs. The source is a woman younger than 35 with Graves disease.

This sequence joins TRBV27 and TRBJ1-5, with TRBD1 matching over 11 bases. The V gene's germline CDR1 is MNHEY and CDR2 SMNVEV (reference sequence). The CDR3 is 18 residues long. After removal of 2 bases from V and 3 bases from J, the junction contained 9 bases not matched to a gene. The CDR3 here is CASSLRGRTGGLNQPQHF. The CDR3 coding sequence is TGTGCCAGCAGTTTAAGGGGTAGGACAGGGGGCCTCAATCAGCCCCAGCATTTT.

V usage is TRBV9 and J usage is TRBJ2-1; possibly TRBD2 for D (6 bases). V lost 0 bases to trimming and J lost 4 bases, with 11 bases between them. The CDR3 runs 15 residues. CDR1 and CDR2 (germline): SGDLS, YYNGEE. CDR3 sequence: CASSVGIREYNEQFF. The CDR3 DNA reads TGTGCCAGCAGCGTAGGTATTCGGGAGTACAATGAGCAGTTCTTC.

There are a few counts of this clonotype. This sequence joins TRBV2 and TRBJ2-3; the D call may be TRBD1 or TRBD2 (6 bases each). The CDR3 runs 15 residues. Germline loops: CDR1 SNHLY, CDR2 FYNNEI. Trimming cost V 7 bases and J 2 bases, with 16 bases left between them. Here the CDR3 reads CASNQLRGLTDTQYF. CDR3 DNA: TGTGCCAGCAACCAACTACGGGGGCTCACAGATACGCAGTATTTT.

In its sample, this clonotype was seen many times. The chain has TRBV28 and TRBJ2-5; weak D call: TRBD2 (6 bases). The CDR3 runs to 14 residues. Trimming removed 7 bases at V and 6 bases at J, with 18 bases between. Germline loops: CDR1 MDHEN, CDR2 SYDVKM. CDR3 residues: CASMGLPRGQTQYF. In DNA, the CDR3 is TGTGCCAGCATGGGACTCCCAAGAGGGCAGACCCAGTACTTC.

This clonotype was counted at least ten times. The chain joins TRBV11-2 to TRBJ2-1; no clear D gene. Trimming left V 1 base short and J 9 bases short, with 10 bases between. The germline gives CDR1 SGHAT, CDR2 FQNNGV. The CDR3 length is 13 residues. The CDR3 bases are TGTGCCAGCAGCTTAGGGCAGGCGTTTGAGCAGTTCTTC. This sequence encodes CASSLGQAFEQFF.

The J gene is TRBJ2-7, the V gene TRBV4-1; TRBD2 agrees at 11 bases. Losses at the gene ends were 0 bases for V and 4 bases for J; bases not matched to a gene: 20. This CDR3 is 21 amino acids long. Germline V CDR1 and CDR2: MGHRA, YSYEKL. The CDR3 coding sequence is TGCGCCAGCAGCCAAGATCTCTGGAGACTAGCGGGAAAGAGGATTGGGTACGAGCAGTACTTC. Translated, it gives CASSQDLWRLAGKRIGYEQYF.

This clonotype was observed many times. The chain uses TRBV13 and TRBJ2-7, with 10 bases lining up with TRBD2. V was clipped by 5 bases and J by 3 bases; unmatched bases: 7. This CDR3 spans 15 amino acids. Germline V gene sequence: CDR1 PRHDT, CDR2 FYEKMQ (reference sequence). The CDR3 region is CASSQTEREGYEQYF. The DNA for the CDR3 is TGTGCCAGCAGCCAAACGGAGCGGGAGGGCTACGAGCAGTACTTC.

Ten or more counts support this clonotype. The chain uses TRBV13 and TRBJ1-1; D gene uncertain. This CDR3 is built from 14 residues. The germline V gene encodes CDR1 PRHDT and CDR2 FYEKMQ (reference sequence). Trimming took 2 bases from V and 1 from J, leaving 8 bases between them. The CDR3 loop is CASSLPSRNTEAFF. DNA for the CDR3: TGTGCCAGCAGCTTACCATCCAGGAACACTGAAGCTTTCTTT.

The gene calls are TRBV15 and TRBJ2-1; the D is unclear. V lost 0 bases and J lost 9, with 9 bases in between. Germline CDR1 and CDR2: LNHNV and YYDKDF (reference sequence). The CDR3 contains 13 residues. DNA of the CDR3: TGTGCCACCAGCAGAGATATGGGGATTGAGCAGTTCTTC. Its translation: CATSRDMGIEQFF.

There are a few counts of this clonotype. The CDR3: CSVESTGPNPTDTQYF. CDR3 in DNA: TGCAGCGTTGAAAGCACCGGGCCCAATCCCACAGATACGCAGTATTTT. The chain couples TRBV29-1 to TRBJ2-3; no clear D gene. The length of the CDR3 is 16 residues. V lost 2 bases, J lost 2 bases, and 17 bases lay in between. Germline values: CDR1 SQVTM, CDR2 ANQGSEA.

This clonotype was seen at least ten times. At one end, the junction sequence differs from germline, possibly due to a read error. The V and J genes are TRBV7-6 and TRBJ2-1, with D tentatively TRBD2 (6 bases). Germline V gene lookup returns CDR1 SGHVS and CDR2 FNYEAQ. This CDR3 spans 14 amino acids. CDR3 in amino acids: CASSLAPHNNEQFF. In DNA, the CDR3 is TGTGCCAGCAGCCTAGCGCCCCATAACAATGAGCAGTTCTTC.

The chain uses TRBV7-9 and TRBJ2-1, with D possibly being TRBD1 (5 bases). This CDR3 comprises 15 residues. The germline CDR1 and CDR2 sequences are SEHNR and FQNEAQ (reference sequence). V lost 3 bases, J lost 7 bases, and 16 bases lay in between. The CDR3 bases are TGTGCCAGCAGCTTGCTAGTAGGGGTACGGAATGAGCAGTTCTTC. Its protein product is CASSLLVGVRNEQFF. Together with reference TRBV7-9 and TRBJ2-1, the CDR3 gives the full variable domain: DTGVSQNPRHKITKRGQNVTFRCDPISEHNRLYWYRQTLGQGPEFLTYFQNEAQLEKSRLLSDRFSAERPKGSFSTLEIQRTEQGDSAMYLCASSLLVGVRNEQFFGPGTRLTVL.

The chain has TRBV9 and TRBJ2-7, with a weak D call TRBD1 (5 bases). The CDR3 extends over 14 amino acids. V was trimmed by 3 bases and J by 2 bases, leaving 12 bases between them. In germline, CDR1 is SGDLS, CDR2 YYNGEE. The CDR3 region is CASSAGQFAYEQYF. In DNA, the CDR3 is TGTGCCAGCAGCGCCGGACAATTCGCCTACGAGCAGTACTTC.

J is TRBJ2-7 and V is TRBV2; 7 bases line up with TRBD1. This CDR3 region has 13 residues. The germline CDR1 and CDR2 sequences are SNHLY and FYNNEI. V lost 4 bases and J lost 3; bases outside the gene matches: 3. The chain's CDR3 is CASSGTGDYEQYF. CDR3 in DNA: TGTGCCAGCAGTGGGACAGGAGACTACGAGCAGTACTTC.

The chain joins TRBV7-9 to TRBJ2-1, with D possibly TRBD1 on 5 matching bases. Trimming removed 4 bases from V and 0 bases from J, with 13 bases in between. The CDR3 contains 16 residues. From germline, CDR1 is SEHNR and CDR2 FQNEAQ (reference sequence). This CDR3 reads CASSSRGQGSYNEQFF. The CDR3 DNA reads TGTGCCAGCAGCTCCCGAGGTCAGGGCTCCTACAATGAGCAGTTCTTC.